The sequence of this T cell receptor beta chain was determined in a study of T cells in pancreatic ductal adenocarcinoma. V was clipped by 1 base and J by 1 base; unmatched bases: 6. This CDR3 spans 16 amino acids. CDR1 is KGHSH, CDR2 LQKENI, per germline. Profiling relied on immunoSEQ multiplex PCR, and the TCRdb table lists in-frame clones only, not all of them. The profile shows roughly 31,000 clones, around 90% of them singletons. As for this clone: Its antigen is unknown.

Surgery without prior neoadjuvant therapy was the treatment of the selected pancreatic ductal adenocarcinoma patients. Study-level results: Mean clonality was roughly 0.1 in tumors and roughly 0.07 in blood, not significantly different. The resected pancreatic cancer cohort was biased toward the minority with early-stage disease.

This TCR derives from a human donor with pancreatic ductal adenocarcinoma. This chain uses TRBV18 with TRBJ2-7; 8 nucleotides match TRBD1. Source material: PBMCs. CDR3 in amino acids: CASSPRTGTGSYEQYF. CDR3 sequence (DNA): TGTGCCAGCTCACCACGGACCGGGACAGGATCCTACGAGCAGTACTTC.